The T cell receptor beta chain described here comes from a study of blood T cells in healthy people across ages (dated by TCRdb to about 2015). Regarding the complete study: In model experiments, template switching captured about one uniquely barcoded TCR beta cDNA molecule for every two T cells. To track age-related changes in TCR beta repertoire diversity, the study relied on deep sequencing normalized with unique cDNA molecular identifiers. Four age groups were formed from the donors: young (average about 16 years), middle-aged (approximately 39), aged (over 55) and long-lived (roughly 81). To avoid experimental bias, donors of different ages were spread randomly across the sequencing lanes. Using the same blood draw, the study looked at two additional independent replicas of 1 million unique cDNA reads for two donors, one aged 18 to 30 and the other aged 80 or older. What the work shows at the level of the full study, not this receptor alone: Total diversity estimates from one million sequenced T cells were considered lower bounds and underestimates. Conclusive comparison of naive and antigen-experienced compartments was prevented by the profiling of bulk unsorted PBMCs. The CMV infection status of donors was not known, potentially confounding age-related changes in expanded clonotypes. The percentage of naive T cells measured by flow cytometry correlated strongly with observed TCR beta diversity. Observed TCR beta diversity per million T cells fell roughly linearly with age, and a significant reduction was already apparent by age about 36. Compared with the aged group, more naive CD4+ T cells, fewer expanded clones and increased TCR diversity were shown by the long-lived group, suggesting age selection.

Donors were approximately 42 systemically healthy Caucasian individuals from Russia aged roughly 6 to 95 years. Around 10 milliliters of peripheral blood were collected from each donor into EDTA-treated Vacutainer tubes. Ficoll-Paque density-gradient centrifugation was used to isolate PBMCs, with at least 7 million obtained per sample. Total RNA was extracted from PBMCs with Trizol reagent, with at least 6 micrograms obtained per sample. Naive CD45RAhigh/CD27high T cell percentages were measured by flow cytometry on a PBMC aliquot from every donor. Libraries were constructed by 5' RACE. The sequencer was an Illumina HiSeq 2500. The second PCR ran for about 6 to 12 cycles and used a J-beta primer mix along with a sample-barcoded 5' primer. A unique molecular identifier was introduced onto each TCR beta cDNA molecule by a template-switch 5' adaptor carrying 12 random nucleotides. Each sample yielded at least 3 million CDR3-containing paired-end reads. First-strand cDNA was synthesized from all RNA with the Mint cDNA synthesis kit, primed by a TRBC-specific oligonucleotide. Following uracil-DNA glycosylase treatment, a first 18-cycle PCR with universal primers M1SS and BC2_uni_R was performed on all cDNA. The paper's data handling went like this. Each sample was normalized by randomly selecting 1 million high-quality reads, each carrying a distinct molecular identifier. Reads with shared molecular identifiers were discarded instead of being binned into consensus sequences. CDR3 identification, clonotype clustering and error correction used MiTCR with a Q25 quality threshold and the strictest error-elimination algorithm. A nonparametric unseen species model with Euler transformation was used to estimate a lower bound on total TCR beta diversity. The raw public reads went through TCRdb reprocessing: fastp at Q25, MiXCR clone calling, in-frame beta chains kept. CDR3 protein sequences are deduplicated, and each keeps its most common genes and DNA. These V and J calls are TCRdb output, not the study's own analysis. The sample contains some 880,000 distinct CDR3 sequences, around 34% of them found a single time. About an eighth of the sample rests with the top ten.

With respect to this clonotype: Its antigen is unknown. No much larger clone is present one base from it, and per-base qualities are unavailable.

Sequenced material: blood. The sequence was collected from a man in his late teens or twenties in good health.

The CDR3 protein sequence reads: CASSQGILAGGSSSTDTQYF. In nucleotides, the sequence is TGTGCCAGCAGCCAAGGTATTTTGGCGGGGGGATCATCTAGCACAGATACGCAGTATTTT. The rearranged chain carries TRBV3-1 and TRBJ2-3; 8 bases in the middle match TRBD2. After removal of 1 base from V and 0 bases from J, the junction retains 15 bases not matched to a gene. The germline V gene (reference sequence) provides CDR1 LGHDT and CDR2 YNNKEL. The CDR3 starts with the cysteine, ends with the phenylalanine, and has 20 residues. The CDR3 DNA has 60 bases and is translated from base 1.